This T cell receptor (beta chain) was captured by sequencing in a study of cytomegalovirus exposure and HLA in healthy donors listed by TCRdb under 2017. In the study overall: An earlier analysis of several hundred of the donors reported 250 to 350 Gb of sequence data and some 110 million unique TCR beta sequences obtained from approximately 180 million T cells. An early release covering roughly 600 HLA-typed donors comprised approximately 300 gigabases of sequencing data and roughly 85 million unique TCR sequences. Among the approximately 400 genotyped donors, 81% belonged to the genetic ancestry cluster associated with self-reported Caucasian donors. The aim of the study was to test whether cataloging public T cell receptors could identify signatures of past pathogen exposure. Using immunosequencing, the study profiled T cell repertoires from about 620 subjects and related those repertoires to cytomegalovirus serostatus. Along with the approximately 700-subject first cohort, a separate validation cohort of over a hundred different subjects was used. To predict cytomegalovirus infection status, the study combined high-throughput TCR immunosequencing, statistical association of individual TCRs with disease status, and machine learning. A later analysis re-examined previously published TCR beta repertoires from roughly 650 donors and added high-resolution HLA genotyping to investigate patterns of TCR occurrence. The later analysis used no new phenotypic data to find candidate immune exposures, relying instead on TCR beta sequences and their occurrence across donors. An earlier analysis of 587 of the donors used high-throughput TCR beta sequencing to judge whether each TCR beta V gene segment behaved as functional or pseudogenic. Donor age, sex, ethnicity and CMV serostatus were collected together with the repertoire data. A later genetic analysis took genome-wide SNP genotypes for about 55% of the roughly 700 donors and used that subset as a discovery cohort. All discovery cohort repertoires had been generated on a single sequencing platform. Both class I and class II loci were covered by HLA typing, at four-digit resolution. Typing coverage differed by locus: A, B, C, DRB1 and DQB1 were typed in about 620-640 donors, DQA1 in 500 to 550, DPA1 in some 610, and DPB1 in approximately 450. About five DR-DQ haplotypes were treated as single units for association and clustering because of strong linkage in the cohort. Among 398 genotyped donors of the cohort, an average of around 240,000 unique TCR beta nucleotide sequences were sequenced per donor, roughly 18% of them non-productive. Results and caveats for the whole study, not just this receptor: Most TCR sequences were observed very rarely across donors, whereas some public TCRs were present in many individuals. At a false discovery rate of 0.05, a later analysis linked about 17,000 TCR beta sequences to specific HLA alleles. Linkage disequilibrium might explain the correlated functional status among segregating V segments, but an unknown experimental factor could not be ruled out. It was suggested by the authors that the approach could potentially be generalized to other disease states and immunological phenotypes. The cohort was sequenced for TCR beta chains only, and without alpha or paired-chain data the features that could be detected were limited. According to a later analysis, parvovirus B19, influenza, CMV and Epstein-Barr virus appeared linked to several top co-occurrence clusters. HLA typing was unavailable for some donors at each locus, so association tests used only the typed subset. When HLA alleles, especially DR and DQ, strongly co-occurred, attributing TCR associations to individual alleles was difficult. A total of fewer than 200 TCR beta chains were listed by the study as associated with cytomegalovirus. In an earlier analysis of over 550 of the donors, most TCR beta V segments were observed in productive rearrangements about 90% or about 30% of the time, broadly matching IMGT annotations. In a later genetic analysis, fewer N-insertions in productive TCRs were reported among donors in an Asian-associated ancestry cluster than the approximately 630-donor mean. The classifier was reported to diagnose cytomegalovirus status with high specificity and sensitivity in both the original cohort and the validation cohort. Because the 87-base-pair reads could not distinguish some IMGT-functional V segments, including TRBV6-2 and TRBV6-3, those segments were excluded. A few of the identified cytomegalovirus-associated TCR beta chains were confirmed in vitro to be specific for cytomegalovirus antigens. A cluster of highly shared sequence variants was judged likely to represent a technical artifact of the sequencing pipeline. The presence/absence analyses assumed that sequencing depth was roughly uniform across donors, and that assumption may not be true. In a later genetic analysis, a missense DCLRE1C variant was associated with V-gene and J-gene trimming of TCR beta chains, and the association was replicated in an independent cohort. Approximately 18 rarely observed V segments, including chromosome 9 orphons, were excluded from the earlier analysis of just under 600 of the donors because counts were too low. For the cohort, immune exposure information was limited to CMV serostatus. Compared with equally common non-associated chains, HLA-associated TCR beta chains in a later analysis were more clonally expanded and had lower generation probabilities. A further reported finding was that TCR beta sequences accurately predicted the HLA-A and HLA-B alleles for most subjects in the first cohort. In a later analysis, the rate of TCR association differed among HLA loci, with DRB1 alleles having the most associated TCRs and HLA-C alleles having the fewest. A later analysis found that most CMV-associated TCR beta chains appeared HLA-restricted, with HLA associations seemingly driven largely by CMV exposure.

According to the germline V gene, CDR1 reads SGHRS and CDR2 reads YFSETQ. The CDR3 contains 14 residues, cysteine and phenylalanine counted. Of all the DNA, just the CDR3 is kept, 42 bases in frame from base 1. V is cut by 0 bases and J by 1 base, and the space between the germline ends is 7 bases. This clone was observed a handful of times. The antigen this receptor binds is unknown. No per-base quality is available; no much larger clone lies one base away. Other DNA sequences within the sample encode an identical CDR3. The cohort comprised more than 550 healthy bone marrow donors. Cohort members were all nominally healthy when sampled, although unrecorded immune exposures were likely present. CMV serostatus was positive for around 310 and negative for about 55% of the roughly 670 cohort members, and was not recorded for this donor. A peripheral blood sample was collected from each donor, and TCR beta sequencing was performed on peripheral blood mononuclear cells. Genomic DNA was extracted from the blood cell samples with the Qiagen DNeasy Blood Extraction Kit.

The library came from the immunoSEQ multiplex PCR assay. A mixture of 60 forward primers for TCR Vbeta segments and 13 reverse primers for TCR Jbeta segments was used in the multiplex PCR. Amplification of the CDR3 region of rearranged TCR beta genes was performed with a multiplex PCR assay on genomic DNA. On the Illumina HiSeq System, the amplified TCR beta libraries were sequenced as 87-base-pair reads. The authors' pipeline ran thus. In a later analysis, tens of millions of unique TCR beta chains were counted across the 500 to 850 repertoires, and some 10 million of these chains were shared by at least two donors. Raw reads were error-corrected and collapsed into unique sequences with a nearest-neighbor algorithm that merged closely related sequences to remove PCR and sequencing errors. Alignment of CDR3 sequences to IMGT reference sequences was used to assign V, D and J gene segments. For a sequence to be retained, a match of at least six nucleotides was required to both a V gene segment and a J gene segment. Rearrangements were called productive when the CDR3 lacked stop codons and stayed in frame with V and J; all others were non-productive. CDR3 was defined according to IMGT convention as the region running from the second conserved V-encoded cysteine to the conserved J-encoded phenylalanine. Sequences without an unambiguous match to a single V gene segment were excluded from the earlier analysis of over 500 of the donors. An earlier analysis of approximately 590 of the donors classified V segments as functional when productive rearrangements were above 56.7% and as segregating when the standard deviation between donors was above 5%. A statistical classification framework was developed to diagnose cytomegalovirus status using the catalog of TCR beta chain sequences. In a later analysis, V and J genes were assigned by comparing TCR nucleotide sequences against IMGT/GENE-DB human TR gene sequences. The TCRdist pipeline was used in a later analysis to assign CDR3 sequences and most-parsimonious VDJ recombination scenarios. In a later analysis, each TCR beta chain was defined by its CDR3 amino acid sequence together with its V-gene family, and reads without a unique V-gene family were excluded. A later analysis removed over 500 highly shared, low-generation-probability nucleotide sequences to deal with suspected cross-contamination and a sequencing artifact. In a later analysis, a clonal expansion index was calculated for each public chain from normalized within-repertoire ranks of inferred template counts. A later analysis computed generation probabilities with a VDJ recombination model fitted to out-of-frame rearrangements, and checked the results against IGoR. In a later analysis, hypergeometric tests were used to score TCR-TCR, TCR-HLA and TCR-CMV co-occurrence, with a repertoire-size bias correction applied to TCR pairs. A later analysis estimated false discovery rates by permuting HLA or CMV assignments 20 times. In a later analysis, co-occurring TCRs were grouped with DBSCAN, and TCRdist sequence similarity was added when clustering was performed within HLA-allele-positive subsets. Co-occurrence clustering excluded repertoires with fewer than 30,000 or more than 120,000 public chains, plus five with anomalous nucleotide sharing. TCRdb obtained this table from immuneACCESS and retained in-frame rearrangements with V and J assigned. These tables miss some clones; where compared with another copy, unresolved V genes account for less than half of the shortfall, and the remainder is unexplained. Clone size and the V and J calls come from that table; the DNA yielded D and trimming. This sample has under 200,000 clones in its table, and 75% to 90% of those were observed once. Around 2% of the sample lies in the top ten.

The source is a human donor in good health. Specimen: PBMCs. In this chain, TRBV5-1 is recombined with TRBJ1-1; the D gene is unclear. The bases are TGCGCCAGCAGCTTGGCCGGGGAGAACACTGAAGCTTTCTTT. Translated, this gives CASSLAGENTEAFF.